This paragraph covers one TCR beta chain sequence. Its target is not known. TCRdb re-analyzed the PCR reads using MiXCR. The sample holds some 22,000 clones, around 21% seen once. This record belongs to a study of metastatic and nonmetastatic thyroid tumors. Findings and caveats of the study: The study reportedly found significantly higher TCR beta diversity in malignant thyroid tumors than benign nodules, in blood and tumor.

All patients were untreated before thyroid surgery. The CDR3 sequence is 11 residues long. Germline lookup yields CDR1 KGHDR and CDR2 SFDVKD. Trimming took off 8 bases at V and 1 base at J, with 4 bases between the two ends. Sequenced: blood. The chain links TRBV24-1 to TRBJ1-1; unclear D gene. The clonotype was recovered from a male donor with papillary thyroid cancer or a benign thyroid nodule (not recorded which). Some clones in this sample may be carry-over from other donors' samples. The chain's CDR3 is CATKRNTEAFF. The DNA for the CDR3 is TGTGCCACCAAGAGGAACACTGAAGCTTTCTTT.